Listed below are T cell receptor beta chains from one sample, sequenced in a study of shared clonotypes between healthy human individuals. This table comes from immunoSEQ multiplex PCR, and its TCRdb copy is limited to in-frame clones, with some not included. The table shows a few million clones, with 93% occurring only once. Material for sequencing was naive CD8+ T cells from PBMCs. Every receptor here comes from a man aged 18 to 30 in good health. Some clones in this sample may be carry-over from other donors' samples. CDR3s include the opening cysteine and the closing phenylalanine or tryptophan. A D gene is named only where the DNA matches it firmly. Not all rows give a size; the values are once, few, many and, for expanded clones, a class.

j_gene,abundance,v_gene,d_gene,CDR3aa,CDR3nt
TRBJ2-6,once,TRBV15,-,CATGTGGSGANVLTF,TGTGCCACCGGGACTGGGGGCTCTGGGGCCAACGTCCTGACTTTC
TRBJ2-3,-,TRBV10-1,TRBD1,CARTGTGYESECSTDTQYF,TGCGCCAGGACTGGGACAGGCTACGAATCTGAGTGTAGCACAGATACGCAGTATTTT
TRBJ2-7,-,TRBV9,TRBD2,CASSASGTRPNEQYF,TGTGCCAGCAGCGCCTCCGGGACTAGGCCAAACGAGCAGTACTTC
TRBJ1-2,few,TRBV6-4,TRBD1,CASSDSRQGSYGYTF,TGTGCCAGCAGTGACTCGAGACAGGGGTCCTATGGCTACACCTTC
TRBJ1-5,few,TRBV28,TRBD1,CAAGGQPQHF,TGTGCCGCAGGGGGTCAGCCCCAGCATTTT
TRBJ2-5,once,TRBV6-1,-,CASRRTGEETQYF,TGTGCCAGCAGAAGGACTGGAGAAGAGACCCAGTACTTC
TRBJ2-7,-,TRBV7-6,TRBD1,CASSTDRSAYEQYF,TGTGCCAGCAGCACGGACAGGTCCGCCTACGAGCAGTACTTC
TRBJ2-1,-,TRBV27,TRBD2,CASRREVGDEQFF,TGTGCCAGCAGGCGGGAGGTGGGCGATGAGCAGTTCTTC
TRBJ2-7,-,TRBV27,-,CASTSLGTGEQYF,TGTGCCAGCACCTCCCTCGGTACGGGGGAGCAGTACTTC
TRBJ2-5,-,TRBV7-3,TRBD1,CASSLTGGGETQYF,TGTGCCAGCAGCTTGACAGGGGGAGGAGAGACCCAGTACTTC
TRBJ1-1,-,TRBV7-9,TRBD1,CASSSGQDTEAFF,TGTGCCAGCAGCTCGGGACAGGACACTGAAGCTTTCTTT
TRBJ2-3,-,TRBV6-6,TRBD1,CATRDRDFTDTQYF,TGTGCCACCCGGGACAGGGATTTCACAGATACGCAGTATTTT
TRBJ1-1,-,TRBV27,-,CASSPRDATEAFF,TGTGCCAGCAGCCCCCGTGACGCCACTGAAGCTTTCTTT
TRBJ2-2,-,TRBV2,-,CASSELRGNTGELFF,TGTGCCAGCAGTGAACTACGAGGGAACACCGGGGAGCTGTTTTTT
TRBJ2-1,once,TRBV7-9,TRBD2,CASSPQRLAGANNEQFF,TGTGCCAGCAGCCCCCAGAGGCTAGCGGGAGCAAACAATGAGCAGTTCTTC
TRBJ1-2,-,TRBV27,-,CASSSTDDLVYGYTF,TGTGCCAGCAGTTCGACAGACGATTTGGTCTATGGCTACACCTTC
TRBJ1-3,-,TRBV28,-,CASSLLADSGNTIYF,TGTGCCAGCAGTTTATTGGCCGACTCTGGAAACACCATATATTTT
TRBJ2-1,-,TRBV27,-,CASSFASPRLGEQFF,TGTGCCAGCAGTTTCGCATCCCCGAGACTAGGCGAGCAGTTCTTC
TRBJ2-7,-,TRBV11-2,-,CASSPGPGTDEQYF,TGTGCCAGCAGCCCAGGTCCAGGGACCGACGAGCAGTACTTC
TRBJ2-5,-,TRBV27,TRBD2,CASSLNWGAGAPKETQYF,TGTGCCAGCAGTTTAAATTGGGGAGCGGGGGCCCCTAAAGAGACCCAGTACTTC
TRBJ2-1,once,TRBV6-5,TRBD2,CASSYQTSGYNEQFF,TGTGCCAGCAGTTACCAGACTAGCGGCTACAATGAGCAGTTCTTC
TRBJ1-1,-,TRBV4-3,-,CASSQDSEGRNTEAFF,TGCGCCAGCAGCCAAGATAGTGAGGGGAGGAACACTGAAGCTTTCTTT
TRBJ2-1,-,TRBV27,TRBD1,CASSLWDRGNEQFF,TGTGCCAGCAGTTTATGGGACAGGGGCAATGAGCAGTTCTTC
TRBJ1-2,few,TRBV28,-,CASGEIYGYTF,TGTGCCAGCGGGGAGATCTATGGCTACACCTTC
TRBJ1-4,-,TRBV28,-,CASSLTATNEKLFF,TGTGCCAGCAGTTTGACAGCAACTAATGAAAAACTGTTTTTT
TRBJ1-2,-,TRBV2,TRBD1,CASSALTGPHGYTF,TGTGCCAGCAGTGCCTTGACAGGGCCTCATGGCTACACCTTC
TRBJ2-3,-,TRBV29-1,-,CSVAFRAPGDTQYF,TGCAGCGTTGCGTTTCGGGCCCCCGGGGATACGCAGTATTTT
TRBJ1-1,-,TRBV9,-,CASSGRGMNTEAFF,TGTGCCAGCAGTGGACGGGGGATGAACACTGAAGCTTTCTTT
TRBJ1-5,few,TRBV5-4,-,CASSLGTNQPQHF,TGTGCCAGCAGCTTAGGTACCAATCAGCCCCAGCATTTT
TRBJ2-1,-,TRBV9,-,CASSVGPAGVYNEQFF,TGTGCCAGCAGCGTAGGTCCAGCAGGAGTATACAATGAGCAGTTCTTC
TRBJ2-7,-,TRBV7-2,-,CASSSLRPWEQYF,TGTGCCAGCAGCTCATTACGGCCTTGGGAGCAGTACTTC
TRBJ2-1,-,TRBV4-1,TRBD1,CASNSRQGDPNEQFF,TGCGCCAGCAACTCCAGACAGGGAGATCCTAATGAGCAGTTCTTC
TRBJ2-3,-,TRBV28,-,CASSLSRDHSTDTQYF,TGTGCCAGCAGTTTATCCCGGGACCATAGCACAGATACGCAGTATTTT
TRBJ2-1,once,TRBV7-8,TRBD2,CASSSGTSGSTEQFF,TGTGCCAGCAGCTCGGGGACTAGCGGGTCGACTGAGCAGTTCTTC
TRBJ2-5,-,TRBV7-6,-,CASSLRTQETQYF,TGTGCCAGCAGCCTGCGGACTCAAGAGACCCAGTACTTC
TRBJ2-2,-,TRBV7-9,TRBD1,CASSLSEDRGTGELFF,TGTGCCAGCAGCTTATCGGAGGACAGGGGCACCGGGGAGCTGTTTTTT
TRBJ2-7,few,TRBV27,-,CASSFGGTYEQYF,TGTGCCAGCAGTTTTGGCGGGACCTACGAGCAGTACTTC
TRBJ2-3,-,TRBV7-8,-,CASSLGTDTQYF,TGTGCCAGCAGCTTGGGCACAGATACGCAGTATTTT
TRBJ2-3,-,TRBV7-6,TRBD2,CASSEDGGRWAFSTDTQYF,TGTGCCAGCAGCGAAGATGGCGGGAGGTGGGCTTTTAGCACAGATACGCAGTATTTT
TRBJ2-7,once,TRBV27,-,CASSLTGWGLYEQYF,TGTGCCAGCAGTTTAACCGGTTGGGGGCTTTACGAGCAGTACTTC
TRBJ2-3,-,TRBV27,-,CASSIGWRQSTDTQYF,TGTGCCAGCAGTATTGGGTGGAGACAGAGCACAGATACGCAGTATTTT
TRBJ1-4,-,TRBV6-6,-,CASSALQGTNEKLFF,TGTGCCAGCAGTGCATTACAGGGAACTAATGAAAAACTGTTTTTT
TRBJ2-7,-,TRBV5-6,TRBD1,CASSLGDSSYEQYF,TGTGCCAGCAGCTTGGGGGACAGTTCCTACGAGCAGTACTTC
TRBJ1-2,-,TRBV7-2,-,CASSPRSRGYTF,TGTGCCAGCAGCCCCCGGTCCCGTGGCTACACCTTC
TRBJ2-7,-,TRBV4-3,TRBD1,CASSQVFGDRGSYEQYF,TGCGCCAGCAGCCAAGTATTCGGGGACAGGGGTTCCTACGAGCAGTACTTC
TRBJ2-3,-,TRBV11-2,TRBD1,CASSQTGGLGDTQYF,TGTGCCAGCAGCCAGACAGGGGGGCTCGGAGATACGCAGTATTTT
TRBJ2-3,-,TRBV9,TRBD1,CASTRTGGFTADTQYF,TGTGCCAGCACCCGGACAGGGGGGTTTACCGCAGATACGCAGTATTTT
TRBJ1-1,-,TRBV19,TRBD1,CASRPGGTEAFF,TGTGCCAGTAGACCAGGGGGGACTGAAGCTTTCTTT
TRBJ2-3,once,TRBV28,-,CASSPRSGTDTQYF,TGTGCCAGCAGTCCCAGGTCCGGAACAGATACGCAGTATTTT
TRBJ2-1,-,TRBV29-1,TRBD2,CSVPPGGLRNEQFF,TGCAGCGTTCCCCCGGGGGGACTTCGGAATGAGCAGTTCTTC
TRBJ2-7,-,TRBV2,TRBD1,CAREGQDTYEQYF,TGTGCCAGGGAGGGACAGGACACCTACGAGCAGTACTTC
TRBJ2-1,-,TRBV27,-,CASSPRDYNEQFF,TGTGCCAGCAGTCCACGGGATTACAATGAGCAGTTCTTC
TRBJ1-6,-,TRBV6-5,TRBD1,CASRWWTGLNSPLHF,TGTGCCAGCAGATGGTGGACAGGCCTTAATTCACCCCTCCACTTT
TRBJ2-1,-,TRBV5-1,-,CASKDSEQFF,TGCGCCAGTAAGGACTCCGAGCAGTTCTTC
TRBJ2-1,-,TRBV28,-,CASSLSWSSYNEQFF,TGTGCCAGCAGTTTAAGCTGGAGCTCCTACAATGAGCAGTTCTTC
TRBJ2-3,-,TRBV4-2,-,CASSQDMGGKSTDTQYF,TGTGCCAGCAGCCAAGATATGGGCGGGAAGAGCACAGATACGCAGTATTTT
TRBJ1-2,once,TRBV29-1,-,CSVDQGSYGYTF,TGCAGCGTTGACCAGGGGTCCTATGGCTACACCTTC